This TCR beta chain was sequenced in a study of beta chain features in type 1 diabetes. Study background: The study found patients and healthy donors alike in age, gender and cell yields. Cells sorted and examined across all samples totaled more than 95,000,000.

Sequenced material consisted of expressed TCRB transcripts (all of the isolated RNA was reverse transcribed). Generated by immunoSEQ multiplex PCR, the TCRdb table keeps only in-frame clones and is missing some. This repertoire shows 250,000 or so clones, approximately 20% found once; its top ten account for 0.028%. The V end was cut by 3 bases, the J end by 4 bases, with 9 bases between. CDR3 length: 13 amino acids. In germline, CDR1 is KGHSH, CDR2 LQKENI. This clone has just a few counts. As yet, its antigen is unknown. The sample holds other DNA sequences that translate to the same CDR3. Study findings and constraints: Shorter TCRB CDR3s, moderately but significantly so, marked every one of the four CD4+ subsets in Type 1 diabetes patients.

This TCR was recovered from a woman in her thirties or forties with type 1 diabetes. What was sequenced was naive CD4+ T cells from blood. The chain links TRBV18 to TRBJ2-5; perhaps TRBD2 as D (5 bases). The CDR3 here is CASSPGEAETQYF. DNA of the CDR3: TGTGCCAGCTCACCGGGAGAAGCAGAGACCCAGTACTTC. The complete variable domain, with remaining parts taken from reference TRBV18 and TRBJ2-5, reads NAGVMQNPRHLVRRRGQEARLRCSPMKGHSHVYWYRQLPEEGLKFMVYLQKENIIDESGMPKERFSAEFPKEGPSILRIQQVVRGDSAAYFCASSPGEAETQYFGPGTRLLVL.